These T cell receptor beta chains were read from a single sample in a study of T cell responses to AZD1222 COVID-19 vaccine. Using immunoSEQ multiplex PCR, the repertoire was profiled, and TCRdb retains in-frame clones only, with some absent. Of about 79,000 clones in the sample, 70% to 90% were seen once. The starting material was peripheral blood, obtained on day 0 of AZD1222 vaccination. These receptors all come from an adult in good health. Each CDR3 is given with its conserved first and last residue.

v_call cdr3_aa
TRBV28 CATQTSGGSFETQYF
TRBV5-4 CASSLGVTGASSGNTIYF
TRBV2 CASSEAPGEKLFF
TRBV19 CASSIGGIWGATNTEAFF
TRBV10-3 CATTEGALFKDTQYF
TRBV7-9 CASRQPQRGETQYF
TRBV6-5 CASRDREYNEQFF
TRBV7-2 CASSLEVGTQYF
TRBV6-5 CASSLGSTDTQYF
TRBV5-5 CASSFEQGNSNQPQHF
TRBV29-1 CSVGTGDSYEQYF
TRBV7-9 CASSLVGQGVSNEQFF
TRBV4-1 CASSQGQVSGNTIYF
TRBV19 CATSTGTNQPQHF
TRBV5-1 CASSESVQNTEAFF
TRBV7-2 CASSPRGFGSEAFF
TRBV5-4 CASSLSYTEAFF
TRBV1 CTSSQLTSGTSYEQYF
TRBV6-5 CASSPGAQETQYF
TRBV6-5 CASTIGGHTEAFF
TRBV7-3 CASSLSTGLNQPQHF
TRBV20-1 CSASLNRGTEAFF
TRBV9 CASSVEEGPSSPLHF
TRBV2 CASSEWGNSGNTIYF
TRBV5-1 CASTPWAGSSGANVLTF
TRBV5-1 CASSWTGEGEQYF
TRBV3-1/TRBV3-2 CASSLAGGSTQYF
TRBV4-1 CASSQSPGAQPQHF
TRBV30 CAWGPTKSYNSPLHF
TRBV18 CASSPNGGTNTGELFF
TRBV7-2 CASSAPHRQDQKLFF
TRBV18 CASSPIGDPAYNEQFF
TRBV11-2 CASSSRDRGNTGELFF
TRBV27 CASSRTSGGNNEQFF
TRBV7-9 CASSNRDWDEKLFF
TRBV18 CASSPNQRNTEAFF
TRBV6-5 CASRDNPNYGYTF
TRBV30 CAWRLGRNTGELFF
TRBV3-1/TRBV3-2 CASSQGYGQGGLSGANVLTF
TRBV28 CASSPGGPSTDTQYF
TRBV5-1 CASSSRETQYF
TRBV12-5 CASGLDATEAFF
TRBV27 CASSFRTGGNNYGYTF
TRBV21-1 CASSGPGQGFSNQPQHF
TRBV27 CASSLSRTAYEQYF
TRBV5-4 CASMTGNIPGELFF
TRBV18 CASSPPQDTVYGYTF
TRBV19 CATRPREASSGNTIYF
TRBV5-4 CASSLGTGVTDTQYF
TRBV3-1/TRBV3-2 CASSQVQRGSGNTIYF
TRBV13 CASSVGTVIGRTGELFF
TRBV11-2 CASSRRTSGGGGQYF